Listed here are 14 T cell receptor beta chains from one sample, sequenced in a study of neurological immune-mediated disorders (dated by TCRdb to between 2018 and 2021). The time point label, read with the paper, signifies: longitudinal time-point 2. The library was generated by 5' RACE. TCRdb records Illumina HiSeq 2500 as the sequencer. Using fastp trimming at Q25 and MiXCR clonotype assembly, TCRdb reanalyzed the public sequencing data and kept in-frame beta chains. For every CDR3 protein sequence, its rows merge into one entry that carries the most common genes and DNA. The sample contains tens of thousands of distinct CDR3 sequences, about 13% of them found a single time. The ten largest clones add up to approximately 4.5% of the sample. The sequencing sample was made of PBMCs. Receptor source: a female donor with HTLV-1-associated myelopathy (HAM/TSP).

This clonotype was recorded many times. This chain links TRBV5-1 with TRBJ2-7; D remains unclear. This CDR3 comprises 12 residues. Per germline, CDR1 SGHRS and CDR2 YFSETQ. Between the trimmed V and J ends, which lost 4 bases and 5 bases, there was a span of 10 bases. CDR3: CASSQGIDEQYF. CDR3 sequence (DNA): TGCGCCAGCAGCCAAGGAATTGACGAGCAGTACTTC.

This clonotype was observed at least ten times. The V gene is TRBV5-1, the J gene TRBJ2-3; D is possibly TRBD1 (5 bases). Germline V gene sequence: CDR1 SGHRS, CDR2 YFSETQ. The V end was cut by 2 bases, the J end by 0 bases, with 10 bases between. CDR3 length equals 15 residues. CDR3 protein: CASSFVQGSTDTQYF. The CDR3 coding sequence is TGCGCCAGCAGCTTTGTTCAGGGCAGCACAGATACGCAGTATTTT.

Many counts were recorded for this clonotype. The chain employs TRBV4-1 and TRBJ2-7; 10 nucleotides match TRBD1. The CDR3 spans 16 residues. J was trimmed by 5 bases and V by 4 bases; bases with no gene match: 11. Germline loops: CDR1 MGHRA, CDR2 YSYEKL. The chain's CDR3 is CASSRPGGGQGNEQYF. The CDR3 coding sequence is TGCGCCAGCAGCCGCCCCGGGGGGGGACAGGGGAACGAGCAGTACTTC.

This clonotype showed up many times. CDR3 loop: CSASPQSGGTEAFF. The CDR3 DNA sequence: TGCAGTGCTAGTCCTCAATCCGGGGGCACTGAAGCTTTCTTT. The chain combines TRBV20-1 with TRBJ1-1; TRBD1 might be the D (5 bases). Trimming took off 3 bases at V and 4 bases at J, with 15 bases between the two ends. CDR1 is DFQATT, CDR2 SNEGSKA, per germline (reference sequence). The CDR3 contains 14 residues.

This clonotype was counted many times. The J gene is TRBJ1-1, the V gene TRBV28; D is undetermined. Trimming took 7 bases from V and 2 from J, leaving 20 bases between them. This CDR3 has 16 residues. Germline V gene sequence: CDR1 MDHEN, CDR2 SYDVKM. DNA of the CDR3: TGTGCCAGCACCCTCCGCCTCGTTACCTTTAACACTGAAGCTTTCTTT. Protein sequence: CASTLRLVTFNTEAFF.

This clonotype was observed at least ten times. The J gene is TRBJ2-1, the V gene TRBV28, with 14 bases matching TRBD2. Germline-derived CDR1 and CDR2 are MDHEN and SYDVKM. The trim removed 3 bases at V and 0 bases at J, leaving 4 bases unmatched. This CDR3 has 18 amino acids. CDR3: CASSLTSGGVSSYNEQFF. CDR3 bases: TGTGCCAGCAGTTTGACTAGCGGGGGGGTCAGCTCCTACAATGAGCAGTTCTTC.

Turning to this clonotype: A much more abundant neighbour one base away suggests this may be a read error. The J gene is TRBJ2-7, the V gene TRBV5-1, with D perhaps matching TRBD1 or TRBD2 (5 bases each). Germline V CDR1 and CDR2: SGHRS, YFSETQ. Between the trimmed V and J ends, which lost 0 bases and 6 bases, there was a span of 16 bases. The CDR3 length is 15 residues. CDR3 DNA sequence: TGCGCCAGCAGCTTGGACGGGGACGGAAGCTGCGAGCAGTACTTC. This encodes CASSLDGDGSCEQYF.

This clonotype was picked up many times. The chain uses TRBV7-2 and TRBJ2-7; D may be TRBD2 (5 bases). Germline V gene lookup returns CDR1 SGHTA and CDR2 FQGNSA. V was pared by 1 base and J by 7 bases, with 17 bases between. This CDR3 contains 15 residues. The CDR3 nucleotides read TGTGCCAGCAGCTTAGTAGCCCAGGCTAGAGGGGAGCAGTACTTC. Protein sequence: CASSLVAQARGEQYF.

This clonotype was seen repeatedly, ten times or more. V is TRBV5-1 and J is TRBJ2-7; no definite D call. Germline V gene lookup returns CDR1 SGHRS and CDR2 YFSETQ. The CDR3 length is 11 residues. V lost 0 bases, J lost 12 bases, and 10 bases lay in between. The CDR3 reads CASSLDGARYF. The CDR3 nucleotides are TGCGCCAGCAGCTTGGACGGAGCGCGGTACTTC.

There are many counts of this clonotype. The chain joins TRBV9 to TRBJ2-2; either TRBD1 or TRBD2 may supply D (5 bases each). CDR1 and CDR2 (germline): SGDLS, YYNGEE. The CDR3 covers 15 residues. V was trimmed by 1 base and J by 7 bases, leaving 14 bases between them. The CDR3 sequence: CASSVPRGAGGELFF. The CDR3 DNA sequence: TGTGCCAGCAGCGTACCGAGAGGGGCAGGCGGGGAGCTGTTTTTT.

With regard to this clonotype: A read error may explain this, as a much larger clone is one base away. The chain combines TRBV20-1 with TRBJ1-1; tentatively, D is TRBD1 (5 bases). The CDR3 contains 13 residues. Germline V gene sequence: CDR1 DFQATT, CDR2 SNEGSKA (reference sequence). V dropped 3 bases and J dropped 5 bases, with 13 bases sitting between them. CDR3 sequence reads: CSASHGARTEAFF. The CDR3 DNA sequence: TGCAGTGCTAGCCATGGGGCGCGTACTGAAGCTTTCTTT.

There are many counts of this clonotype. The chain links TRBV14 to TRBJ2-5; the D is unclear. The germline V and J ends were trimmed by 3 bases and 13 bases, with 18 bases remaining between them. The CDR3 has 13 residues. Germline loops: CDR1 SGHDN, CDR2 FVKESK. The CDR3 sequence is CASSQPSGRIRYF. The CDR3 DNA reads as TGTGCCAGCAGCCAGCCCTCCGGAAGAATCCGGTACTTC.

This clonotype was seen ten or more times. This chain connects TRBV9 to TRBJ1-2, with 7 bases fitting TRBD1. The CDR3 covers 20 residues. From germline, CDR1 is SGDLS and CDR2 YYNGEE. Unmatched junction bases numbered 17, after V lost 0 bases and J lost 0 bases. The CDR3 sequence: CASSVGRARDSLPSNYGYTF. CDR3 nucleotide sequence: TGTGCCAGCAGCGTAGGGAGGGCGCGGGACAGTCTACCTTCTAACTATGGCTACACCTTC. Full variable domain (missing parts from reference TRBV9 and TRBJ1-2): DSGVTQTPKHLITATGQRVTLRCSPRSGDLSVYWYQQSLDQGLQFLIQYYNGEERAKGNILERFSAQQFPDLHSELNLSSLELGDSALYFCASSVGRARDSLPSNYGYTFGSGTRLTVV.

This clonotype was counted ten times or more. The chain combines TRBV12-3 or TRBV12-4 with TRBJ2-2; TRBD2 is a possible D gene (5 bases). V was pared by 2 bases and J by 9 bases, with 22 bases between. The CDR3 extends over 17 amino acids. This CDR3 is CASSLYYVGQRNRELFF. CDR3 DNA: TGTGCCAGCAGTTTATATTATGTGGGCCAGCGGAATCGGGAGCTGTTTTTT.